Each of the 2 T cell receptor beta chains below was sequenced from the same sample in a study of T-cell memory formation after mild COVID-19. TCRdb re-called the 5' RACE reads with MiXCR, one entry per CDR3 protein. The sample carries 300,000 or so distinct CDR3 sequences, about 15% recorded once. Input material: PBMCs or a T cell subset sorted from them (not recorded which). Receptors originate from a man between 18 and 35 years old who had mild COVID-19 (a few samples of this study predate the infection). Cell type and time point are not known.

This chain joins TRBV12-3 or TRBV12-4 and TRBJ2-7, with D unresolved. The CDR3 consists of 12 residues. V gave up 3 bases and J gave up 3 bases, with 6 bases separating them. The CDR3 region has the DNA TGTGCCAGCAGTTTTACCGGCTACGAGCAGTACTTC. Protein sequence: CASSFTGYEQYF.

The rearrangement links TRBV5-4 to TRBJ1-3; TRBD1 might be the D (5 bases). V was clipped by 4 bases and J by 1 base, with 15 bases between them. CDR3 length equals 16 residues. Looked up from germline, CDR1 is SGHNT and CDR2 is YYREEE (reference sequence). CDR3 nucleotides: TGTGCCAGCAGCCAAGGGACTTTCGAATCTGGAAACACCATATATTTT. Translation gives CASSQGTFESGNTIYF.